The 11 T cell receptor beta chains presented below share a single source sample, sequenced in a study of shared clonotypes between healthy human individuals (TCRdb year 2020). The library was made by the immunoSEQ multiplex PCR assay. Held by TCRdb, this immuneACCESS table contains in-frame sequences only and omits some clones. Under half of the omission traces to an unresolved V gene where checked; the cause of the rest is unknown. The sample contains roughly 2,300,000 clones, roughly 90% of them found a single time. Around 0.4% of the sample comes from the top ten. The sequenced material came from naive CD4+ T cells from PBMCs. The intended sense of this specimen's cell subset or site label: CD45RA+ positively selected. These receptor sequences come from a young man in good health. Some clones in this sample may be carry-over from other donors' samples.

Worth noting for this clone: The sample contains more than one DNA sequence encoding this CDR3. This chain links TRBV5-1 with TRBJ2-6, with TRBD2 as a possible D gene (5 bases). V lost 2 bases and J 0 bases, leaving 9 bases between the germline ends. CDR3 length: 16 amino acids. Germline V gene data show CDR1 as SGHRS and CDR2 as YFSETQ. Here the CDR3 reads CASSLGGSSGANVLTF. The DNA for the CDR3 is TGCGCCAGCAGCTTAGGTGGGAGCTCTGGGGCCAACGTCCTGACTTTC.

J is TRBJ2-7 and V is TRBV6-6, with D maybe TRBD2 (6 bases). V was pared by 8 bases and J by 5 bases, with 22 bases between. The CDR3 is 15 residues long. Germline CDR1 reads MNHNY; CDR2 reads SVGAGI (reference sequence). The CDR3 coding sequence is TGTGCCAGCCAACCCACCGTCGGGGGATTACACGAGCAGTACTTC. Its translation is CASQPTVGGLHEQYF.

The CDR3 DNA is TGTGCCAGCAGCTTAGATGGGGTTACGAGGGGGCAGTTCTTC. Translated: CASSLDGVTRGQFF. The chain uses TRBV11-2 and TRBJ2-1; either TRBD1 or TRBD2 may supply D (5 bases each). V lost 0 bases and J lost 12, with 15 bases in between. Germline CDR1 SGHAT, CDR2 FQNNGV. The CDR3 runs to 14 residues.

The rearrangement uses TRBV2 and TRBJ2-2; D might be TRBD1 (7 bases). Germline lookup yields CDR1 SNHLY and CDR2 FYNNEI. This CDR3 is 15 amino acids long. Between the trimmed V and J ends, which lost 4 bases and 7 bases, there was a span of 16 bases. The CDR3 nucleotides read TGTGCCAGCAGTGGAGAGGGGGCGCGGGGCGGGGAGCTGTTTTTT. This gives the protein CASSGEGARGGELFF.

This rearrangement joins TRBV9 to TRBJ1-2; 8 nucleotides line up with TRBD1. V was clipped by 3 bases and J by 4 bases; unmatched bases: 8. The CDR3 runs 15 residues. The V gene's germline CDR1 is SGDLS and CDR2 YYNGEE. The CDR3, as DNA: TGTGCCAGCAGCGCCTCGGACAGGGACAGCTATGGCTACACCTTC. Its protein is CASSASDRDSYGYTF.

V usage is TRBV6-5 and J usage is TRBJ2-7; 7 nucleotides agree with TRBD1. Per germline, CDR1 MNHEY and CDR2 SVGAGI. The CDR3 spans 16 residues. V shed 0 bases and J 0 bases; nucleotides not matched to a gene: 5. The CDR3 is CASSYSRQGYSYEQYF. The CDR3 DNA reads as TGTGCCAGCAGTTACTCGAGACAGGGCTACTCCTACGAGCAGTACTTC.

This clone was picked up one time. The rearrangement joins TRBV5-5 to TRBJ2-3; D is possibly TRBD1 (6 bases). V lost 4 bases, J lost 0 bases, and 15 bases lay in between. This CDR3 is built from 16 residues. Germline V gene lookup returns CDR1 SGHKS and CDR2 YYEKEE (reference sequence). The CDR3 DNA sequence: TGTGCCAGCAGCGTCCCGGACAGTTCTAGCACAGATACGCAGTATTTT. Its translation is CASSVPDSSSTDTQYF. The full variable domain, completed using reference TRBV5-5 and TRBJ2-3, is DAGVTQSPTHLIKTRGQQVTLRCSPISGHKSVSWYQQVLGQGPQFIFQYYEKEERGRGNFPDRFSARQFPNYSSELNVNALLLGDSALYLCASSVPDSSSTDTQYFGPGTRLTVL.

V is TRBV28 and J is TRBJ2-1; D could derive from TRBD1 or TRBD2 (6 bases each). The CDR3 runs to 15 residues. Germline lookup yields CDR1 MDHEN and CDR2 SYDVKM. Trimming took 6 bases from V and 4 from J, leaving 16 bases between them. CDR3 sequence reads: CASRPGASSYNEQFF. DNA for the CDR3: TGTGCCAGCAGGCCGGGGGCTAGCTCTTACAATGAGCAGTTCTTC. The variable domain in full, completed from reference TRBV28 and TRBJ2-1, reads DVKVTQSSRYLVKRTGEKVFLECVQDMDHENMFWYRQDPGLGLRLIYFSYDVKMKEKGDIPEGYSVSREKKERFSLILESASTNQTSMYLCASRPGASSYNEQFFGPGTRLTVL.

The rearrangement links TRBV11-2 to TRBJ2-5, with TRBD1 matching 7 bases. Trimming removed 2 bases from V and 4 bases from J; junction bases left unmatched: 4. Germline CDR1 SGHAT, CDR2 FQNNGV. This CDR3 region has 14 residues. The CDR3 DNA sequence: TGTGCCAGCAGCTTAAGTACAGGGGCAGAGACCCAGTACTTC. Its translation is CASSLSTGAETQYF.

The V call is TRBV29-1, the J call TRBJ2-1; a weak D match, TRBD1 (5 bases). CDR3 size: 13 residues. Trimming took off 4 bases at V and 6 bases at J, with 13 bases between the two ends. Germline-derived CDR1 and CDR2 are SQVTM and ANQGSEA. The CDR3 loop reads CSVGNSGFNEQFF. The DNA for the CDR3 is TGCAGCGTTGGAAATTCAGGGTTCAATGAGCAGTTCTTC.

This CDR3 reads CASRGGGENEQFF. CDR3 nucleotide sequence: TGTGCCAGCAGGGGGGGAGGGGAAAATGAGCAGTTCTTC. The rearrangement links TRBV28 to TRBJ2-1, with 7 nucleotides matching TRBD2. Per the germline V gene, CDR1 is MDHEN and CDR2 is SYDVKM. The CDR3 extends over 13 amino acids. The junction had 6 bases not matched to a gene; V was cut back by 6 bases and J by 7 bases.